Listed below are T cell receptor beta chains from one sample, sequenced in a study of Graves' ophthalmopathy and Graves' hyperthyroidism. TCRdb used MiXCR to reprocess the multiplex PCR reads, holding one entry per CDR3 protein. The sample carries about 170,000 distinct CDR3 sequences, less than 45% recorded once. The sequenced material came from peripheral blood. The receptors derive from a woman in her thirties or forties with Graves' ophthalmopathy. Both conserved end residues are trimmed from each CDR3.

v_gene	CDR3aa
TRBV19	ASSINTKNTEAF
TRBV28	ASSRGITRGKNSNQPQH
TRBV12-3/TRBV12-4	ASSSIGTGYEQY
TRBV7-2	ASSLADTGEGTQY
TRBV28	ASESAAGPYEQY
TRBV6-2/TRBV6-3	ASSPGWNQPQH
TRBV12-3/TRBV12-4	ASSLALRVGYATEAF
TRBV11-2	ASSFTGGGMNTEAF
TRBV19	ASSYEQY
TRBV7-2	ASRPPAQETQY
TRBV6-1	ASTDTDLSGNTIY
TRBV12-3/TRBV12-4	ASNRGETSEAF
TRBV28	ASSTRLQGRYT
TRBV6-2/TRBV6-3	ASSSYLREQY
TRBV27	ASSLTFWGQETQY
TRBV15	ATSRGVQDPQPQH
TRBV20-1	SVKGNRAEAF
TRBV28	ASREGGIGELF
TRBV12-3/TRBV12-4	ASSPTRKETQY
TRBV6-4	ASSATETYEQY
TRBV12-3/TRBV12-4	AGWTESSGNTIY
TRBV28	ASKVAGVAGELF
TRBV28	ASRKQGAVNTEAF
TRBV7-2	ASSSKQGGYEQY
TRBV7-3	ASSSTSLETQY
TRBV5-1	ASSLLAGGRFLETQY
TRBV2	ASSPEKVGGSQHYLH
TRBV11-2	ASSIYRGAYEQY
TRBV5-1	ASSWDGTYEQY
TRBV29-1	SVDPGPQETQY
TRBV6-2/TRBV6-3	ASRAGRGTRHQETQY
TRBV6-5	ASSYYRQGYEQY
TRBV12-3/TRBV12-4	ASSLGGWGSYEQY
TRBV7-6	ASTPGGTGGVEQY
TRBV30	AWAPGAKDTEAF
TRBV20-1	SASDSWSNQPQH
TRBV5-6	ASSSLGREETQY
TRBV12-3/TRBV12-4	ASSLALDPRGMNTEAF
TRBV29-1	SVFLTATYEQY